Listed here are 23 T cell receptor beta chains from one sample, sequenced in a study of read filtering for tumor transcriptome and immune sequencing. Molecular barcoded adaptors covering alpha/delta and beta/gamma chains were used on approximately 400 ng RNA. A single record per CDR3 protein comes from TCRdb applying MiXCR to the reads. Altogether some 120,000 distinct CDR3 sequences are present, 10% to 15% being singletons, with the ten largest covering about 11%. The source material was a population of CD138-negative cells sorted from bone marrow. These receptors originate from a donor aged 40 or older with multiple myeloma.

This clonotype was seen at least ten times. The chain links TRBV5-1 to TRBJ2-5; the match to TRBD2 covers 9 bases. The CDR3 is made up of 17 amino acids. The ends lost 0 bases at V and 0 bases at J; junction bases unmatched: 6. The germline V gene encodes CDR1 SGHRS and CDR2 YFSETQ. The CDR3 region has the DNA TGCGCCAGCAGCTTGGTATCAGCGGGGGGCTACCAAGAGACCCAGTACTTC. Protein product: CASSLVSAGGYQETQYF.

This clonotype has at least ten counts. CDR3 bases: TGTGCCAGTACGAGGACAGGGGCGTTAGAGACCCAGTACTTC. It yields the protein CASTRTGALETQYF. The chain combines TRBV12-3 or TRBV12-4 with TRBJ2-5; TRBD1 aligns across 9 bases. The CDR3 loop spans 14 amino acids. V lost 9 bases and J lost 4; bases outside the gene matches: 9.

This clonotype occurred many times. J is TRBJ2-4 and V is TRBV3-1; tentative D call: TRBD2 (6 bases). This CDR3 contains 17 residues. CDR1 is LGHDT, CDR2 YNNKEL, per germline (reference sequence). The V end was cut by 4 bases, the J end by 0 bases, with 16 bases between. CDR3 region: CASSPSGAGLAKNIQYF. CDR3 DNA: TGTGCCAGCAGCCCCAGTGGTGCGGGGTTAGCCAAAAACATTCAGTACTTC.

This clonotype was seen repeatedly, ten times or more. The chain links TRBV9 to TRBJ2-3, with D possibly TRBD2 on 5 matching bases. CDR1 is SGDLS and CDR2 is YYNGEE in the germline V gene. V dropped 3 bases and J dropped 2 bases, with 19 bases sitting between them. The CDR3 length is 17 residues. CDR3 DNA: TGTGCCAGCAGCGCCTTATACAAGCGGACCTTCACAGATACGCAGTATTTT. It encodes CASSALYKRTFTDTQYF.

The chain joins TRBV24-1 to TRBJ2-3; D might be TRBD1 (5 bases). The CDR3 consists of 13 residues. Per the germline V gene, CDR1 is KGHDR and CDR2 is SFDVKD. V was cut by 5 bases and J by 9 bases, with 14 bases left in between. The CDR3 DNA follows: TGTGCCACCAGTGCCCGCGACAGTTACACGCAGTATTTT. This gives the protein CATSARDSYTQYF.

This clonotype showed up many times. The rearrangement joins TRBV5-1 to TRBJ2-5; 8 positions agree with TRBD2. Unmatched junction bases numbered 7, after V lost 4 bases and J lost 5 bases. CDR1 SGHRS and CDR2 YFSETQ come from the germline V gene. The CDR3 sequence is 14 residues long. The CDR3 coding sequence is TGCGCCAGCAGCACGGGACTAGAGTTGGAGACCCAGTACTTC. It yields the protein CASSTGLELETQYF.

This clonotype has ten or more counts. The chain is built from TRBV20-1 and TRBJ2-3, with 12 bases matching TRBD2. Germline V lookup: CDR1 DFQATT, CDR2 SNEGSKA (reference sequence). V lost 4 bases, J lost 5 bases, and 7 bases stayed unmatched. The CDR3 consists of 15 residues. CDR3 coding DNA: TGCAGTGCTATAGAGACTAGCGGGAGCTTAGATACGCAGTATTTT. It specifies CSAIETSGSLDTQYF.

Many counts were recorded for this clonotype. The rearrangement joins TRBV2 to TRBJ1-1; 8 bases map to TRBD1. Germline CDR1 reads SNHLY; CDR2 reads FYNNEI. This CDR3 has 14 amino acids. With V trimmed by 7 bases and J by 3 bases, 7 bases remained unmatched. The CDR3, as DNA: TGTGCCAGCACCGGGGGACAGGTGGACACTGAAGCTTTCTTT. Its protein is CASTGGQVDTEAFF.

A word on this clonotype: A junction end diverges from the germline sequence, so it may reflect a read error. The rearrangement uses TRBV7-8 and TRBJ1-5; D not resolved. Germline V CDR1 and CDR2: SGHVS, FQNEAQ. This CDR3 has 16 amino acids. CDR3 sequence: CASSVATEFGNQPRHF. The DNA of the CDR3 is TGTGCCAGCAGCGTTGCAACAGAGTTCGGCAATCAGCCCCGGCATTTT.

As regards this clonotype: This is likely a read error, given that the CDR3 carries no conserved phenylalanine or tryptophan at its end. The genes are TRBV11-2 and TRBJ2-7; TRBD1 agrees at 8 bases. Germline-derived CDR1 and CDR2 are SGHAT and FQNNGV. Losses at the gene ends were 0 bases for V and 1 base for J; bases not matched to a gene: 8. CDR3 size: 17 residues. The CDR3 spells CASSLDYAGQGSYEQYS. The CDR3 coding sequence is TGTGCCAGCAGCTTAGATTACGCCGGACAGGGATCCTACGAGCAGTACTCC.

This clonotype was counted many times. The V gene is TRBV20-1, the J gene TRBJ2-4; a weak D match, TRBD1 (5 bases). Trimming stripped 6 bases from V and 0 bases from J, with 18 bases between. The CDR3 runs to 16 residues. Germline lookup yields CDR1 DFQATT and CDR2 SNEGSKA (reference sequence). CDR3 protein: CSATLGPTEAKNIQYF. In DNA form, the CDR3 reads TGCAGTGCAACGCTCGGGCCGACAGAAGCCAAAAACATTCAGTACTTC.

This clonotype was found many times. The rearrangement links TRBV20-1 to TRBJ2-7; weak D call: TRBD2 (5 bases). CDR1 is DFQATT and CDR2 is SNEGSKA in the germline V gene (reference sequence). The CDR3 consists of 16 residues. The V gene lost 4 bases and the J gene lost 3 bases, with 22 bases spanning the gap. The CDR3 nucleotides read TGCAGTGCTATACCACTCGGAAGTAGCGCACTCTACGAGCAGTACTTC. Translated, it gives CSAIPLGSSALYEQYF.

The table lists this clonotype with many counts. V gene TRBV27 combines with J gene TRBJ2-5, with D unresolved. The V gene lost 4 bases and the J gene lost 1 base, with 13 bases spanning the gap. CDR3 length: 15 residues. Germline CDR1 MNHEY, CDR2 SMNVEV (reference sequence). CDR3 sequence (DNA): TGTGCCAGCAGTTCCCCCGTGCCTGGCCAAGAGACCCAGTACTTC. Its translation: CASSSPVPGQETQYF.

J is TRBJ1-1 and V is TRBV7-9, with D uncertain. This CDR3 contains 13 residues. Germline CDR1 SEHNR, CDR2 FQNEAQ (reference sequence). V was shortened by 2 bases and J by 5 bases, with 9 bases between the two germline ends. The CDR3 sequence: CASSLSAFTEAFF. The CDR3 coding sequence is TGTGCCAGCAGCTTATCTGCATTTACTGAAGCTTTCTTT.

This clonotype was found many times. This rearrangement joins TRBV12-3 or TRBV12-4 to TRBJ1-1; D remains unclear. The V and J ends lost 3 bases and 5 bases respectively, with 7 bases between them. The CDR3 extends over 12 amino acids. As DNA, the CDR3 is TGTGCCAGCAGTTTGATGGAAACTGAAGCTTTCTTT. This codes for CASSLMETEAFF.

This clonotype was counted many times. The chain uses TRBV7-6 and TRBJ2-1; D unclear. V lost 1 base, J lost 12 bases, and 10 bases lay in between. The CDR3 contains 12 residues. The germline gives CDR1 SGHVS, CDR2 FNYEAQ. CDR3 amino acids: CASSLDPLRQFF. Here the CDR3 DNA reads TGTGCCAGCAGCTTAGATCCTCTAAGGCAGTTCTTC.

This clonotype was seen repeatedly, ten times or more. The chain employs TRBV7-9 and TRBJ2-4; no clear D. The germline V gene has CDR1 SEHNR and CDR2 FQNEAQ (reference sequence). CDR3 length equals 18 residues. V shed 2 bases and J shed 0 bases, with 17 bases lying between them. CDR3 region: CASSLSITDSLAKNIQYF. The CDR3 nucleotides read TGTGCCAGCAGCTTATCGATAACAGACTCCTTAGCCAAAAACATTCAGTACTTC.

This clonotype appeared many times. The chain couples TRBV20-1 to TRBJ1-5, with 7 bases matching TRBD1. With 4 bases clipped from V and 5 bases from J, the junction kept 5 bases outside the gene matches. There are 13 residues in the CDR3. Per germline, CDR1 DFQATT and CDR2 SNEGSKA (reference sequence). Here the CDR3 reads CSANAGGDQPQHF. CDR3 nucleotide sequence: TGCAGTGCTAACGCAGGGGGTGATCAGCCCCAGCATTTT.

This clonotype was seen ten or more times. The rearrangement uses TRBV6-1 and TRBJ2-4, with 7 bases aligning to TRBD1. CDR1 is MNHNS, CDR2 SASEGT, per germline. V dropped 6 bases and J dropped 0; count of bases not matched to a gene: 5. This CDR3 spans 15 amino acids. CDR3 nucleotide sequence: TGTGCCAGCAGAACAGGGGAGCTAGCCAAAAACATTCAGTACTTC. Amino acid sequence: CASRTGELAKNIQYF.

This clonotype was picked up a small number of times. This sequence joins TRBV6-1 and TRBJ2-2; TRBD1 matches at 7 bases. Germline CDR1 is MNHNS and CDR2 is SASEGT. Unmatched junction bases numbered 5, after V lost 7 bases and J lost 3 bases. This CDR3 region has 14 residues. The CDR3 coding sequence is TGTGCCAGCAATACAGACAGGGACACCGGGGAGCTGTTTTTT. Protein: CASNTDRDTGELFF.

This clonotype came up many times. V is TRBV28 and J is TRBJ2-2, with unresolved D. With 5 bases removed from V and 3 bases from J, the gap between germline ends came to 7 bases. The CDR3 is 13 residues long. Germline V lookup: CDR1 MDHEN, CDR2 SYDVKM. As DNA, the CDR3 is TGTGCCAGCAGTAGGGTCGACACCGGGGAGCTGTTTTTT. Protein sequence: CASSRVDTGELFF.

At least ten counts were recorded for this clonotype. The gene calls are TRBV19 and TRBJ1-5, with D possibly being TRBD1 (6 bases). Trimming removed 0 bases at V and 3 bases at J, with 15 bases between. This CDR3 is built from 17 residues. Germline lookup yields CDR1 LNHDA and CDR2 SQIVND (reference sequence). Here the CDR3 reads CASSIDGGTSHNQPQHF. The CDR3 DNA is TGTGCCAGTAGTATAGATGGGGGGACAAGCCACAATCAGCCCCAGCATTTT.

This clonotype was observed at least ten times. The rearrangement uses TRBV5-1 and TRBJ2-3; 8 bases are shared with TRBD1. CDR3 length equals 15 residues. Germline lookup yields CDR1 SGHRS and CDR2 YFSETQ. With V trimmed by 0 bases and J by 2 bases, 2 bases remained unmatched. Here the CDR3 reads CASSLGQGPTDTQYF. CDR3 in DNA: TGCGCCAGCAGCTTGGGACAGGGGCCCACAGATACGCAGTATTTT.